The 17 T cell receptor beta chains given below trace back to one sample, sequenced in a study of blood T cells in healthy people across ages. A second PCR of 7 to 11 cycles used a sample-barcoded 5' primer and a J-beta primer mix. Each CDR3 protein gets one entry after TCRdb re-called the 5' RACE reads with MiXCR. Here the sample spans 1.5 million to 2 million distinct CDR3 sequences, about 50% being singletons. Sequenced material: blood. The receptor set was obtained from a woman in her forties in good health.

This rearrangement joins TRBV20-1 to TRBJ2-5; weak D call: TRBD2 (6 bases). Germline V CDR1 and CDR2: DFQATT, SNEGSKA (reference sequence). Deletions cut 6 bases from V and 7 bases from J, with 15 bases between. The CDR3 sequence is 12 residues long. CDR3 bases: TGCAGTGCGCCGACTAGACCCGGGACCCAGTACTTC. Translating gives CSAPTRPGTQYF.

Note on this clonotype: The junction and the germline gene differ at one end; a read error may be behind it. This chain links TRBV7-8 with TRBJ2-3; D unclear. This CDR3 has 15 amino acids. Germline CDR1 and CDR2: SGHVS and FQNEAQ. CDR3 protein: CAGSLGRSSTDTQYF. The CDR3 region has the DNA TGTGCCGGCAGCTTAGGACGTTCAAGCACAGATACGCAGTATTTT.

The rearrangement links TRBV20-1 to TRBJ2-1; 12 bases fit TRBD2. CDR1 and CDR2 (germline): DFQATT, SNEGSKA (reference sequence). The CDR3 spans 15 residues. The J segment lost 12 bases and the V segment lost 5 bases, leaving 14 bases of the junction unmatched. The CDR3 reads CSAGTTSGGPAAQFF. The CDR3 DNA follows: TGCAGTGCTGGAACGACTAGCGGGGGTCCCGCGGCGCAGTTCTTC.

This clonotype was detected ten times or more. The rearrangement links TRBV7-2 to TRBJ2-7; TRBD2 agrees at 7 bases. V lost 4 bases, J lost 6 bases, and 3 bases stayed unmatched. This CDR3 has 12 residues. Germline values: CDR1 SGHTA, CDR2 FQGNSA. CDR3 loop: CASSWWGGEQYF. CDR3 nucleotides: TGTGCCAGCAGCTGGTGGGGGGGCGAGCAGTACTTC.

There are a few counts of this clonotype. The V and J genes are TRBV5-1 and TRBJ1-4; the match to TRBD1 covers 7 bases. J lost 8 bases, V lost 5 bases, and 12 bases had no gene match. CDR1 SGHRS and CDR2 YFSETQ come from the germline V gene. The length of the CDR3 is 15 residues. The chain's CDR3 is CASRPNRGVAEKLFF. The CDR3 region has the DNA TGCGCCAGCAGACCAAACAGGGGCGTCGCAGAAAAACTGTTTTTT.

This clonotype showed up just a few times. The gene calls are TRBV27 and TRBJ2-3; D tentatively reads TRBD1 or TRBD2 (5 bases each). Germline V gene data show CDR1 as MNHEY and CDR2 as SMNVEV (reference sequence). The CDR3 sequence is 14 residues long. Trimming removed 4 bases from V and 2 bases from J, with 10 bases in between. The CDR3 nucleotides read TGTGCCAGCAGTTCAGGGACCCACACAGATACGCAGTATTTT. Its protein product is CASSSGTHTDTQYF.

The genes are TRBV18 and TRBJ1-5, with 7 bases aligning to TRBD1. The CDR3 is 16 amino acids. The germline gives CDR1 KGHSH, CDR2 LQKENI. V shed 3 bases, J shed 5 bases, and the junction held 10 bases outside the gene matches. This chain's CDR3 is CASSPRTGRIDQPQHF. The CDR3 nucleotides are TGTGCCAGCTCACCTAGGACAGGACGTATCGATCAGCCCCAGCATTTT.

This clonotype was detected a few times. The J gene is TRBJ2-5, the V gene TRBV13; TRBD1 agrees at 9 bases. The trim removed 4 bases at V and 11 bases at J, leaving 14 bases unmatched. Germline values: CDR1 PRHDT, CDR2 FYEKMQ (reference sequence). CDR3 length: 15 residues. CDR3 residues: CASSYRQGVANEQYF. CDR3 DNA: TGTGCCAGCAGCTATCGACAGGGGGTGGCCAATGAGCAGTACTTC.

The V and J genes are TRBV20-1 and TRBJ2-3; 9 bases are shared with TRBD2. The length of the CDR3 is 18 residues. Germline V gene lookup returns CDR1 DFQATT and CDR2 SNEGSKA (reference sequence). V lost 4 bases and J lost 0; bases outside the gene matches: 14. CDR3 loop: CSANGGGAYGISTDTQYF. The DNA for the CDR3 is TGCAGTGCTAACGGCGGGGGGGCCTACGGTATAAGCACAGATACGCAGTATTTT.

CDR3 sequence reads: CASSQTGTQNSPLHF. In DNA, the CDR3 is TGTGCCAGCAGCCAAACCGGGACACAGAATTCACCCCTCCACTTT. The chain couples TRBV3-1 to TRBJ1-6, with D maybe TRBD1 (6 bases). The CDR3 totals 15 residues. CDR1 LGHDT and CDR2 YNNKEL come from the germline V gene (reference sequence). The V gene lost 2 bases and the J gene lost 7 bases, with 12 bases spanning the gap.

This clonotype was seen repeatedly, ten times or more. The chain has TRBV6-5 and TRBJ2-3, with TRBD1 matching 7 bases. The CDR3 is 15 residues long. From germline, CDR1 is MNHEY and CDR2 SVGAGI. V was clipped by 5 bases and J by 4 bases; unmatched bases: 9. CDR3 in amino acids: CASSNGQVIPDTQYF. For the CDR3, the DNA is TGTGCCAGCAGTAATGGACAGGTCATCCCAGATACGCAGTATTTT.

This clonotype was picked up a small number of times. A junction boundary mismatches the germline segment, possibly from a read error. J is TRBJ2-6 and V is TRBV7-7, with D possibly matching TRBD1 (6 bases). Per the germline V gene, CDR1 is SSHAT and CDR2 is FNYEAQ (reference sequence). This CDR3 is 18 amino acids long. CDR3 DNA: TGTGCTAGCAGCCTGGGCCCCGACAGGCATTCTGGGGCCAACGTCCTGACTTTC. Amino acids: CASSLGPDRHSGANVLTF.

This chain connects TRBV5-1 to TRBJ2-1; 7 nucleotides match TRBD1. The CDR3 loop spans 14 amino acids. Per the germline V gene, CDR1 is SGHRS and CDR2 is YFSETQ. The V segment lost 3 bases and the J segment 6 bases; nucleotides outside the gene matches: 6. Here the CDR3 DNA reads TGCGCCAGCAGCTCCGGACAGGTTTCCAATGAGCAGTTCTTC. This codes for CASSSGQVSNEQFF.

This clonotype has more than one count but fewer than ten. The chain links TRBV20-1 to TRBJ2-3; 10 bases are a match to TRBD1. The CDR3 extends over 14 amino acids. Trimming removed 3 bases from V and 4 bases from J; junction bases left unmatched: 4. The germline CDR1 and CDR2 sequences are DFQATT and SNEGSKA (reference sequence). The CDR3 sequence: CSASPGTGADTQYF. CDR3 bases: TGCAGTGCTAGTCCCGGGACAGGGGCAGATACGCAGTATTTT.

V is TRBV3-1 and J is TRBJ1-2; D is possibly TRBD1 (5 bases). This CDR3 contains 17 residues. Germline loops: CDR1 LGHDT, CDR2 YNNKEL (reference sequence). The V gene lost 3 bases and the J gene lost 8 bases, with 25 bases spanning the gap. The DNA for the CDR3 is TGTGCCAGCAGCCACGGATGGGACCGACCGCCCAGCCAGGGCTACACCTTC. This translates into CASSHGWDRPPSQGYTF.

This sequence joins TRBV29-1 and TRBJ2-3; D remains ambiguous. V lost 5 bases and J lost 5, with 8 bases in between. Germline CDR1 reads SQVTM; CDR2 reads ANQGSEA. The CDR3 has 11 residues. CDR3 protein: CSVPDLDTQYF. CDR3 DNA sequence: TGCAGCGTTCCCGACTTAGATACGCAGTATTTT.

The chain has TRBV28 and TRBJ2-3; TRBD2 is a possible D gene (6 bases). Deletions cut 6 bases from V and 4 bases from J, with 20 bases between. Germline lookup yields CDR1 MDHEN and CDR2 SYDVKM. This CDR3 has 16 amino acids. In DNA, the CDR3 is TGTGCCAGCAGGCTGGCCAACGTAGCGGTTCCAGATACGCAGTATTTT. Protein product: CASRLANVAVPDTQYF. The full variable domain, its missing parts supplied by reference TRBV28 and TRBJ2-3, is DVKVTQSSRYLVKRTGEKVFLECVQDMDHENMFWYRQDPGLGLRLIYFSYDVKMKEKGDIPEGYSVSREKKERFSLILESASTNQTSMYLCASRLANVAVPDTQYFGPGTRLTVL.